These 8 T cell receptor beta chains share one sample of origin, sequenced in a study of CD8 T cells in ankylosing spondylitis. TCRdb passed the 5' RACE reads through MiXCR, listing each CDR3 protein once. The table lists around 390,000 distinct CDR3 sequences, about 22% of them singletons, with about 16% in the top ten. Their cognate antigens are unknown. The study, taken as a whole, reports: For ankylosing spondylitis blood, a TCR beta motif of several highly homologous variants appeared characteristic.

Sequencing was performed on blood, either unsorted or a sorted T cell fraction (not recorded which). All receptors come from a male donor with ankylosing spondylitis.

This chain uses TRBV10-3 with TRBJ2-2; 8 nucleotides line up with TRBD2. The V and J ends lost 3 bases and 3 bases, in that order; junction bases with no gene match: 3. This CDR3 is 15 amino acids long. Germline-derived CDR1 and CDR2 are ENHRY and SYGVKD. This CDR3 reads CAISEISGDTGELFF. CDR3 in DNA: TGTGCCATCAGTGAAATTAGCGGGGACACCGGGGAGCTGTTTTTT.

This clonotype was observed at least ten times. The chain links TRBV9 to TRBJ2-3; D not resolved. V shed 4 bases and J shed 5 bases, with 14 bases lying between them. CDR1 is SGDLS, CDR2 YYNGEE, per germline. This CDR3 region has 14 residues. The DNA of the CDR3 is TGTGCCAGCAGCCAAATAGGACGGAGAGATACGCAGTATTTT. As protein: CASSQIGRRDTQYF.

This clonotype was seen only a few times. The chain combines TRBV28 with TRBJ1-2; no definite D call. Germline assignment: CDR1 MDHEN and CDR2 SYDVKM. The CDR3 consists of 13 residues. V gave up 8 bases and J gave up 4 bases, with 14 bases separating them. CDR3 coding DNA: TGTGCCAGCGCGGAACAGCCTTTCTATGGCTACACCTTC. As protein: CASAEQPFYGYTF.

There are a few counts of this clonotype. This sequence joins TRBV12-3 or TRBV12-4 and TRBJ2-7; 7 bases are shared with TRBD1. The J segment lost 2 bases and the V segment lost 5 bases, leaving 6 bases of the junction unmatched. The CDR3 contains 14 residues. The CDR3: CASSLGQAAYEQYF. In DNA form, the CDR3 reads TGTGCCAGCAGTCTTGGACAGGCGGCCTACGAGCAGTACTTC.

The V and J genes are TRBV20-1 and TRBJ2-1; 10 bases line up with TRBD2. J was trimmed by 5 bases and V by 2 bases; bases with no gene match: 9. Germline V gene sequence: CDR1 DFQATT, CDR2 SNEGSKA (reference sequence). The CDR3 totals 16 residues. The CDR3 nucleotides are TGCAGTGCTAGATATCGTAGCGGGAGGACAAACAATGAGCAGTTCTTC. Translating it yields CSARYRSGRTNNEQFF.

The chain combines TRBV29-1 with TRBJ1-1; maybe TRBD1 (5 bases). CDR1 is SQVTM and CDR2 is ANQGSEA in the germline V gene. V lost 6 bases and J lost 9, with 26 bases in between. The CDR3 contains 15 residues. Written as DNA, the CDR3 is TGCAGCGTGACCCCGGACCGGGACGGATCGGGCCAAGCTTTCTTT. Translated: CSVTPDRDGSGQAFF.

The sample holds a few counts of this clonotype. This chain links TRBV15 with TRBJ1-4; D is uncertain. V lost 0 bases and J lost 4, with 12 bases in between. The germline CDR1 and CDR2 sequences are LNHNV and YYDKDF (reference sequence). The CDR3 runs 16 residues. The DNA of the CDR3 is TGTGCCACCAGCAGAGATGAGCAACAGAGTAATGAAAAACTGTTTTTT. Translation gives CATSRDEQQSNEKLFF.

V is TRBV20-1 and J is TRBJ2-7; D is unclear. The germline CDR1 and CDR2 sequences are DFQATT and SNEGSKA (reference sequence). The CDR3 has 13 amino acids. The CDR3 sequence is CSPTDLVAYEQYF. CDR3 in DNA: TGCAGCCCAACAGATCTAGTCGCCTACGAGCAGTACTTC.